A selection of T cell receptor beta chains follows, all from one sample in a study of blood T cell repertoires in COVID-19. Clones were read by immunoSEQ multiplex PCR, and TCRdb kept only the in-frame ones, dropping some. The table has around 190,000 clones, more than 60% seen once. Sequenced material: peripheral blood. The receptors stem from a woman aged 45-65 years with acute or convalescent COVID-19. CDR3s include the opening cysteine and the closing phenylalanine or tryptophan. A D gene is named only where the DNA matches it firmly. The size of a clone is reported for some rows only, either as once, few or many, or as a class for expanded clones.

j_call clone_size d_call v_call cdr3_nt cdr3_aa
TRBJ1-4 NA NA TRBV18 TGTGCCAGCTCACGGACGGGGGAAAAACTGTTTTTT CASSRTGEKLFF
TRBJ2-3 NA TRBD2 TRBV25-1 TGTGCCAGCAGTGAATGGAAAGCGGGAGCAGATACGCAGTATTTT CASSEWKAGADTQYF
TRBJ1-2 few NA TRBV6-5 TGTGCCAGCAGCCCCCGGGGGGCTAGGGGCTACACCTTC CASSPRGARGYTF
TRBJ2-7 NA NA TRBV5-6 TGTGCCAGCAGCCTCGTCGTCGGCTCCTACGAGCAGTACTTC CASSLVVGSYEQYF
TRBJ1-1 NA NA TRBV30 TGTGCCTGGAGTAACGGGGGGGGCTGGAACACTGAAGCTTTCTTT CAWSNGGGWNTEAFF
TRBJ1-1 NA NA TRBV30 TGTGCCTGGGGAGACCGAGGAGTCTCTTTCTTT CAWGDRGVSFF
TRBJ1-1 NA NA TRBV6-5 TGTGCCAGCAGCAAACAGGGCGGGAACACTGAAGCTTTCTTT CASSKQGGNTEAFF
TRBJ1-5 few TRBD1 TRBV2 TGTGCCAGCAGTCCGGGACAGGGAGGAGGGCAGCCCCAGCATTTT CASSPGQGGGQPQHF
TRBJ1-5 NA NA TRBV7-2 TGTGCCAGCAGCTTGCACTATGTGGCGAATCAGCCCCAGCATTTT CASSLHYVANQPQHF
TRBJ2-7 few NA TRBV20-1 TGCAGTGCTAGTCGGGAGATTTGGTACGAGCAGTACTTC CSASREIWYEQYF
TRBJ2-1 NA NA TRBV21-1 TGTGCCAGCAGCAAGGGGTCCCAGGGAACCCCCTACAATGAGCAGTTCTTC CASSKGSQGTPYNEQFF
TRBJ2-7 NA TRBD1 TRBV2 TGTGCCAGCAACCCGACAGGGGGCTACGAGCAGTACTTC CASNPTGGYEQYF
TRBJ2-2 NA NA TRBV3-1/TRBV3-2 TGTGCCAGCAGCCAAGTTGGCGGCGCGAACACCGGGGAGCTGTTTTTT CASSQVGGANTGELFF
TRBJ2-3 NA TRBD2 TRBV4-1 TGCGCCAGCAGATCTTTCCTAGCGGCTACGCAGTATTTT CASRSFLAATQYF
TRBJ2-4 NA NA TRBV19 TGTGCCAGTAGTAGGACCCGGGGGGCTGTGGACAAAAACATTCAGTACTTC CASSRTRGAVDKNIQYF
TRBJ2-4 NA NA TRBV3-1/TRBV3-2 TGTGCCAGCGCGATCGGGTGGGACATTCAGTACTTC CASAIGWDIQYF
TRBJ1-3 NA NA TRBV9 TGTGCCAGCAGCAACACAGGGAGCTCTGGAAACACCATATATTTT CASSNTGSSGNTIYF